The sequence of this T cell receptor beta chain was determined in a study of vaccination effects on CD4 cells after COVID-19. On this clone itself: No antigen is known for it.

Generated by immunoSEQ multiplex PCR, the TCRdb table keeps only in-frame clones and is missing some. Here the sample spans tens of thousands of clones, roughly 76% being singletons. V lost 0 bases and J lost 6, with 7 bases in between. The CDR3 extends over 12 amino acids. The germline gives CDR1 SGHRS, CDR2 YFSETQ. Ahead of sequencing, the ViraFEST assay grew antigen-specific CD4+ T cells using viral peptide pools. Upon completion of more than eight days in culture, CD4+ T cells were isolated. Two-dose BNT162b2 or mRNA-1273 vaccination was given to participants. The specimen was CD4+ T cells from PBMCs cultured with HCoV-229E spike peptides, collected after COVID-19 vaccination. This TCR derives from a human donor who received a COVID-19 vaccine. The genes are TRBV5-1 and TRBJ2-7; D ambiguous. The CDR3 region is CASSLEEGEQYF. CDR3 nucleotides: TGCGCCAGCAGCTTGGAAGAAGGCGAGCAGTACTTC.